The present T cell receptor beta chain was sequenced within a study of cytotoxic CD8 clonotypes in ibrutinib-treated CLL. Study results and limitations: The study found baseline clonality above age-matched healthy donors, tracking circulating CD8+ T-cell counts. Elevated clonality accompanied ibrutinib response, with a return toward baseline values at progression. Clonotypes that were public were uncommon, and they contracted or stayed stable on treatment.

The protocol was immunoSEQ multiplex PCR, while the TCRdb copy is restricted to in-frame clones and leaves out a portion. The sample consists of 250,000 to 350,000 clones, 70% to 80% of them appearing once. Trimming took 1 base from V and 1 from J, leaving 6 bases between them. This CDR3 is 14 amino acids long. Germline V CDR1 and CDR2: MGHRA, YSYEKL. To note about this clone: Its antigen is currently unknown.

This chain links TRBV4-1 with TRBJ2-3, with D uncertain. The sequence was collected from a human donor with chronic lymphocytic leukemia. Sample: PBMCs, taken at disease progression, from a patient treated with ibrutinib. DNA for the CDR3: TGCGCCAGCAGCCAAGGGCCGCGCACAGATACGCAGTATTTT. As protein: CASSQGPRTDTQYF.